One and the same sample provided the 8 T cell receptor beta chains below, sequenced in a study of regulatory T cells in long-lasting Graves disease. Time point specified: newly diagnosed GD, antithyroid drugs for less than 3 months. Construction of the TCR library relied on RNA isolated from PBMCs. The TCR beta library used iRepertoire HTBI primers with Arm-PCR amplification of CDR3. TCRdb itself ran the multiplex PCR reads through MiXCR, one entry per CDR3 protein. The sample has about 540,000 distinct CDR3 sequences; roughly 13% are singletons. This sample also appeared in a second study, on T cells in Graves' hyperthyroidism and ophthalmopathy.

The input for sequencing was peripheral blood mononuclear cells (PBMCs), taken at new diagnosis, from a patient treated with antithyroid drugs. The source is a young man with Graves disease.

As for this clonotype: It may be a read error: a sequence one base away is much more abundant. V gene TRBV30 combines with J gene TRBJ2-1, with D hard to call. This CDR3 has 15 amino acids. The germline gives CDR1 GTSNPN, CDR2 SVGIG (reference sequence). The CDR3 reads CAWSGAPSSYNGQFF. Here the CDR3 DNA reads TGTGCCTGGAGTGGGGCACCGAGCTCCTACAATGGGCAGTTCTTC.

Many counts were recorded for this clonotype. The rearrangement uses TRBV9 and TRBJ2-7; 9 nucleotides agree with TRBD1. The CDR3 extends over 14 amino acids. V gave up 3 bases and J gave up 4 bases; unmatched junction bases: 5. CDR1 and CDR2 (germline): SGDLS, YYNGEE. The CDR3 loop is CASSAGTGLYEQYF. CDR3 nucleotides: TGTGCCAGCAGCGCCGGGACAGGGCTATACGAGCAGTACTTC.

This clonotype was seen more than once but under ten times. Since a much larger clone is just one base distant, this may be a read error. The chain joins TRBV7-8 to TRBJ2-3; D ambiguous. The CDR3 length is 12 residues. V was pared by 8 bases and J by 4 bases, with 10 bases between. CDR1 is SGHVS and CDR2 is FQNEAQ in the germline V gene. The CDR3 bases are TGTGCCAGCGGAGATGACTCAGATACGCAGTATTTT. It translates to CASGDDSDTQYF.

This clonotype has a count of ten or more. The V and J genes are TRBV6-1 and TRBJ1-5; D gene ambiguous. V lost 6 bases to trimming and J lost 0 bases, with 12 bases between them. Looked up from germline, CDR1 is MNHNS and CDR2 is SASEGT. The CDR3 totals 15 residues. The CDR3 sequence is CASRSSADSNQPQHF. CDR3 nucleotides: TGTGCCAGCAGAAGTAGTGCAGATAGCAATCAGCCCCAGCATTTT.

This clonotype was observed a handful of times. The gene calls are TRBV19 and TRBJ2-2, with D perhaps being TRBD1 or TRBD2 (5 bases each). The CDR3 has 16 residues. Germline V gene sequence: CDR1 LNHDA, CDR2 SQIVND (reference sequence). Between the trimmed V and J ends, which lost 10 bases and 6 bases, there was a span of 24 bases. The CDR3 is CATFLPGRAYAGELFF. CDR3 DNA: TGTGCCACTTTTTTGCCGGGACGGGCATACGCCGGGGAGCTGTTTTTT. The full variable domain, completed using reference TRBV19 and TRBJ2-2, is DGGITQSPKYLFRKEGQNVTLSCEQNLNHDAMYWYRQDPGQGLRLIYYSQIVNDFQKGDIAEGYSVSREKKESFPLTVTSAQKNPTAFYLCATFLPGRAYAGELFFGEGSRLTVL.

This clonotype was counted at least ten times. The genes are TRBV24-1 and TRBJ2-7, with D uncertain. Trimming took off 4 bases at V and 0 bases at J, with 6 bases between the two ends. Germline CDR1 and CDR2: KGHDR and SFDVKD. This CDR3 has 13 residues. CDR3 residues: CATSDRYSYEQYF. Written as DNA, the CDR3 is TGTGCCACCAGTGACAGGTACTCCTACGAGCAGTACTTC.

The CDR3 nucleotides read TGTGCCAGCAGCTTGAGTCCTAGCGGACTTTACGAGCAGTACTTC. This sequence encodes CASSLSPSGLYEQYF. The V call is TRBV5-6, the J call TRBJ2-7, with 7 positions matching TRBD2. CDR3 length equals 15 residues. Germline-derived CDR1 and CDR2 are SGHDT and YYEEEE. V trimming: 1 base; J trimming: 4 bases; junction bases outside the gene matches: 8.

Concerning this clonotype: A much larger clone sits a single nucleotide away, making a read error possible. This chain joins TRBV7-9 and TRBJ1-5; no reliable D call. Germline V gene lookup returns CDR1 SEHNR and CDR2 FQNEAQ (reference sequence). The CDR3 totals 15 residues. Here the CDR3 DNA reads TGTGCCGGCAGCTTAGGCAGGAATAGCAATCAGCCCCAGCATTTT. Amino acid sequence: CAGSLGRNSNQPQHF.